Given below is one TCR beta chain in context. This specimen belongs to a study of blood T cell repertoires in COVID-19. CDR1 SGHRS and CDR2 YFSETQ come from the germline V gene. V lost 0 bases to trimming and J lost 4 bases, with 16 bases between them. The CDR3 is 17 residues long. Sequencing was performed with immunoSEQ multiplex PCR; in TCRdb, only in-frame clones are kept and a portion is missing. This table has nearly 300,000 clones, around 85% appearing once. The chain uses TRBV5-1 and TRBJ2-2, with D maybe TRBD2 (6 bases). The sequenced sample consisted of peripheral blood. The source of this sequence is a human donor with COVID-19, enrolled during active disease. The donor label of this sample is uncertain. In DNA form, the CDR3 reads TGCGCCAGCAGCTTGGTTAGGGGCCTAGCGAGCACCGGGGAGCTGTTTTTT. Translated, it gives CASSLVRGLASTGELFF. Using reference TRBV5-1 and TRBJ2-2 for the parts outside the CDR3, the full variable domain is KAGVTQTPRYLIKTRGQQVTLSCSPISGHRSVSWYQQTPGQGLQFLFEYFSETQRNKGNFPGRFSGRQFSNSRSEMNVSTLELGDSALYLCASSLVRGLASTGELFFGEGSRLTVL.